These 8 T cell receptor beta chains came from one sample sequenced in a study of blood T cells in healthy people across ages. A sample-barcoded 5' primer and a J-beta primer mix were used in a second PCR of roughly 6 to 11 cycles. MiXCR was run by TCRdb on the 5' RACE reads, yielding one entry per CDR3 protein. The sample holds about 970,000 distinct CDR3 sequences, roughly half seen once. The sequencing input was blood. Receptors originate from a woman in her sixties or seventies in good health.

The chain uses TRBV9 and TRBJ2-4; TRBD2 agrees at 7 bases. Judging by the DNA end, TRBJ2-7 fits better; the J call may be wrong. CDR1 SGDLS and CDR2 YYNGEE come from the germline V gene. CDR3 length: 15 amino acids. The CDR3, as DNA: TGTGCCAGCAGCGCGACCGGACTAGGAGTGGGCGAGCAGTACTTC. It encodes CASSATGLGVGEQYF.

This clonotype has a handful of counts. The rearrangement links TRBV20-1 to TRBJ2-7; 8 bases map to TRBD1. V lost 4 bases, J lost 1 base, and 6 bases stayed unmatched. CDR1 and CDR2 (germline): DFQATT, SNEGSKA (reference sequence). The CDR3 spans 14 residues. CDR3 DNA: TGCAGTGCTACAACCAGGGGGCCATCCTACGAGCAGTACTTC. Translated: CSATTRGPSYEQYF.

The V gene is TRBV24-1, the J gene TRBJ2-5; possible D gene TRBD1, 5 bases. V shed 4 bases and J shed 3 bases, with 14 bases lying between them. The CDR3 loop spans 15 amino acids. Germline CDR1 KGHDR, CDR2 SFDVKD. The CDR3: CATSEASAGKETQYF. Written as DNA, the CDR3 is TGTGCCACCAGTGAGGCCTCGGCAGGGAAAGAGACCCAGTACTTC.

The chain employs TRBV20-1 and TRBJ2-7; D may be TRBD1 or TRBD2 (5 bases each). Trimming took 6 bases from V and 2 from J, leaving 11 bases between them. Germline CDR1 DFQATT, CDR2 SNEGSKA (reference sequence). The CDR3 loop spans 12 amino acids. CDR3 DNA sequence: TGCAGTGCGGGGACGCGGCCCTACGAGCAGTACTTC. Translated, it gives CSAGTRPYEQYF.

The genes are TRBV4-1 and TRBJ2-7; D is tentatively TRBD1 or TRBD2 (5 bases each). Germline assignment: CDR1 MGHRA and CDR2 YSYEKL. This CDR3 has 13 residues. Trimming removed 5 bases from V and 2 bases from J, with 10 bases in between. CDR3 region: CASSWDGTYEQYF. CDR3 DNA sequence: TGCGCCAGCAGCTGGGACGGGACCTACGAGCAGTACTTC.

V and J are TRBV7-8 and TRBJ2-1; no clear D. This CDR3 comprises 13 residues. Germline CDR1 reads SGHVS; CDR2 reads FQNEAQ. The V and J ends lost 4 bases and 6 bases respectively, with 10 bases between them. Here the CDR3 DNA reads TGTGCCAGCAGCTCAAACGCCCCCAATGAGCAGTTCTTC. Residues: CASSSNAPNEQFF.

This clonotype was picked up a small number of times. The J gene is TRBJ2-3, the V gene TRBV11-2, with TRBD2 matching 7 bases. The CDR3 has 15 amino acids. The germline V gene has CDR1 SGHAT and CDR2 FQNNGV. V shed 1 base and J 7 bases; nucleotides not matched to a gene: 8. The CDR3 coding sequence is TGTGCCAGCAGCTTAGGTACGCGGGAGAGCCATACGCAGTATTTT. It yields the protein CASSLGTRESHTQYF.

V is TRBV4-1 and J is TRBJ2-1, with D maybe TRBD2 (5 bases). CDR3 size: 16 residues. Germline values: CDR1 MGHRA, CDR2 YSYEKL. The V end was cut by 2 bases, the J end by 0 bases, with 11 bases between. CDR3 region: CASSQPLGSSYNEQFF. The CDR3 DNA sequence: TGCGCCAGCAGCCAACCCCTAGGGAGCTCCTACAATGAGCAGTTCTTC.